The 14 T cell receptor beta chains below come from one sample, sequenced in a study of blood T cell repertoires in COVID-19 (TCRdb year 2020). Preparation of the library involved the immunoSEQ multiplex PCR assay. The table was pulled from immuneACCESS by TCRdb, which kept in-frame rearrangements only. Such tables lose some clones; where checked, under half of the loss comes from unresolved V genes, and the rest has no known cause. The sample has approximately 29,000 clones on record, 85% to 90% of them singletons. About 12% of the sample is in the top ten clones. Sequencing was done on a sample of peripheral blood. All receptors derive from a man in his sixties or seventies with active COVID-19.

Here the CDR3 reads CATSRDLLQPQHF. The CDR3 bases are TGTGCCACCAGCAGAGATCTCTTACAGCCCCAGCATTTT. V gene TRBV15 combines with J gene TRBJ1-5; no clear D gene. The V end lost 0 bases, the J end lost 7 bases, and 7 bases lay between the germline ends. Per the germline V gene, CDR1 is LNHNV and CDR2 is YYDKDF (reference sequence). The CDR3 totals 13 residues.

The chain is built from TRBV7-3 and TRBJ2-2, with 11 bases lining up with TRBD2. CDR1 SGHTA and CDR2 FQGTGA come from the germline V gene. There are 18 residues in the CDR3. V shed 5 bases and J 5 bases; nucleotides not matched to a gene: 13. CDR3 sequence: CASSKIAGGPLETGELFF. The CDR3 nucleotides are TGTGCCAGCAGCAAAATAGCGGGAGGGCCGTTGGAAACCGGGGAGCTGTTTTTT.

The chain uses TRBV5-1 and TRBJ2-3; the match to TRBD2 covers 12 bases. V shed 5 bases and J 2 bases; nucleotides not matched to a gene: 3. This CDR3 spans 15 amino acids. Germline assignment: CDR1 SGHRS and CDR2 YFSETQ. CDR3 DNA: TGCGCCAGCAGGTGGACTAGCGGGACCACAGATACGCAGTATTTT. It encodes CASRWTSGTTDTQYF.

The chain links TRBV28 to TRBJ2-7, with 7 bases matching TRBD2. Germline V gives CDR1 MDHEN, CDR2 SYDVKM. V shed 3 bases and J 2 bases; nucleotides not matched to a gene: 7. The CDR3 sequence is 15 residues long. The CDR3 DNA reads TGTGCCAGCAGTTTGGGAGGGGACGGAACCTACGAGCAGTACTTC. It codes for CASSLGGDGTYEQYF.

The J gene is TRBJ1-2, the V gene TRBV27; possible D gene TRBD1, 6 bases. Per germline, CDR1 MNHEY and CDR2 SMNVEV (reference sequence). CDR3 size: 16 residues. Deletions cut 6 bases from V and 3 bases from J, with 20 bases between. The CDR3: CASRPSKQGRDYGYTF. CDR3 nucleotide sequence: TGTGCCAGCAGGCCGTCTAAACAGGGTAGGGACTATGGCTACACCTTC.

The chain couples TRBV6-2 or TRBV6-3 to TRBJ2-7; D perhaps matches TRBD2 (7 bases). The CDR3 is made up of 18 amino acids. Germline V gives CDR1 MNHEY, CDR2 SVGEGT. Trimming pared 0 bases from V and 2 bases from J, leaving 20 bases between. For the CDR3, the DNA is TGTGCCAGCAGTTACTCGACAGGTGGAGCGGGGCCTACCTACGAGCAGTACTTC. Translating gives CASSYSTGGAGPTYEQYF.

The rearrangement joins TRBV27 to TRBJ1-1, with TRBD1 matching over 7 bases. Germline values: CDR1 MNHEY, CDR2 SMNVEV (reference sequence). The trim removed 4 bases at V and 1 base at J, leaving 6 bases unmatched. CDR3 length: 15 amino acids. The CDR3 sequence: CASSSPGTENTEAFF. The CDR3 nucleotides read TGTGCCAGCAGTTCCCCCGGGACAGAGAACACTGAAGCTTTCTTT.

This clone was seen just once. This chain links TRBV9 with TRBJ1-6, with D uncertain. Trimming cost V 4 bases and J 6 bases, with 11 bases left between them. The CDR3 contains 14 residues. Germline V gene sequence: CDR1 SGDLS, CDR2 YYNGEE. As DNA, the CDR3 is TGTGCCAGCAGCCCCGATCTGGCTAATTCACCCCTCCACTTT. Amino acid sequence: CASSPDLANSPLHF.

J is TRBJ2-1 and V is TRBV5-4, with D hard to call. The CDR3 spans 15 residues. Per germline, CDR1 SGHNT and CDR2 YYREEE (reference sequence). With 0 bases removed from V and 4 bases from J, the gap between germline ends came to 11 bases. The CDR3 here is CASSLAGTDYNEQFF. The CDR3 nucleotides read TGTGCCAGCAGCTTGGCCGGAACAGATTACAATGAGCAGTTCTTC.

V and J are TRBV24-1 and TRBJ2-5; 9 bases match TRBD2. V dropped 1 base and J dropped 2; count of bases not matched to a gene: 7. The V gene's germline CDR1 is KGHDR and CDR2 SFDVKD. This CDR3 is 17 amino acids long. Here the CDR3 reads CATSDLIAGGNQETQYF. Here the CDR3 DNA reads TGTGCCACCAGTGATTTAATCGCGGGAGGGAATCAAGAGACCCAGTACTTC.

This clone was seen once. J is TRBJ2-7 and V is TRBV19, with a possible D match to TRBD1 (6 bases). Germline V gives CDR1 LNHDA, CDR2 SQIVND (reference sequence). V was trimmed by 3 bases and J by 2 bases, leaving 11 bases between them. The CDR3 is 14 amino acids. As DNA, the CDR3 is TGTGCCAGTAGTATCGGGACACCTACCTACGAGCAGTACTTC. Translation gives CASSIGTPTYEQYF.

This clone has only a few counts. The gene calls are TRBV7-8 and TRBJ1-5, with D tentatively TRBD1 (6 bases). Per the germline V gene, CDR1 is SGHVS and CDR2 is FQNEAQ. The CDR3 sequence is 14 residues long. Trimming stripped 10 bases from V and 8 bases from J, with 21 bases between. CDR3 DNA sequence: TGTGCCACTGTCAGTGGCAGGGGTATGGAGCCCCAGCATTTT. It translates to CATVSGRGMEPQHF. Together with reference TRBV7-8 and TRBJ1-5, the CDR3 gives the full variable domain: GAGVSQSPRYKVAKRGQDVALRCDPISGHVSLFWYQQALGQGPEFLTYFQNEAQLDKSGLPSDRFFAERPEGSVSTLKIQRTQQEDSAVYLCATVSGRGMEPQHFGDGTRLSIL.

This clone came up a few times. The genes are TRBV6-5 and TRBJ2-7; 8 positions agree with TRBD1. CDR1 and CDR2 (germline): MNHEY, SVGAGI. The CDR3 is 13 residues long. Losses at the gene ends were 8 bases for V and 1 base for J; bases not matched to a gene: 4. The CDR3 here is CASAQGASYEQYF. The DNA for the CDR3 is TGTGCCAGCGCTCAGGGGGCGTCCTACGAGCAGTACTTC.

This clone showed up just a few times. The DNA of the CDR3 is TGTGCCAGCAGCTTGGAGGCAGGGAGCAATCAGCCCCAGCATTTT. It yields the protein CASSLEAGSNQPQHF. This chain joins TRBV5-5 and TRBJ1-5; perhaps TRBD1 as D (5 bases). The CDR3 consists of 15 residues. Germline CDR1 reads SGHKS; CDR2 reads YYEKEE (reference sequence). The V and J ends lost 0 bases and 1 base respectively, with 8 bases between them.